This T cell receptor (beta chain) came from a study of cytomegalovirus exposure and HLA in healthy donors. Study information: HLA-typed donors were the source of tens of millions of unique TCRs held in an early data release.

The V end lost 2 bases, the J end lost 11 bases, and 12 bases lay between the germline ends. Germline V gene data show CDR1 as MDHEN and CDR2 as SYDVKM. The CDR3 is 12 residues long. General study points: It was confirmed in vitro that a few of the CMV-associated chains were specific for CMV antigens. TCR beta sequences reportedly predicted most subjects' HLA-A and HLA-B alleles accurately. Presence/absence analysis assumed near-uniform sequencing depth across donors.

On this clone: Its antigen is not known.

The PCR contained 60 Vbeta and 13 Jbeta primers. Sequencing used immunoSEQ multiplex PCR; TCRdb keeps in-frame clones, though not all of them. In the table there are about 200,000 clones, around 84% of which are singletons. Sequencing was performed on PBMCs. The chain combines TRBV28 with TRBJ1-1; no definite D call. The source of this sequence is a woman aged 18 to 35 in good health and CMV-seronegative. DNA of the CDR3: TGTGCCAGCAGTTTACCGGGGTGCTTGGCTTTCTTT. Its translation is CASSLPGCLAFF.